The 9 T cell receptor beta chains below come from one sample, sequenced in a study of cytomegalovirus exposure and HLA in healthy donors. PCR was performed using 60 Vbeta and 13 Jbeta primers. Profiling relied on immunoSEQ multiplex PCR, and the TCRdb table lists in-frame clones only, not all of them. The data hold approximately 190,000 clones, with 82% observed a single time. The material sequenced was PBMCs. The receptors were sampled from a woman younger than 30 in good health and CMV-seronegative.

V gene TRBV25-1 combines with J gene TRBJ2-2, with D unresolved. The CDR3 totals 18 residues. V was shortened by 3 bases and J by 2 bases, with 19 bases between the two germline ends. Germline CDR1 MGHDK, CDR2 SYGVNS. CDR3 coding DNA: TGTGCCAGCAGTGACTCGACTCCAGCGAGCTTCAACACCGGGGAGCTGTTTTTT. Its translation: CASSDSTPASFNTGELFF.

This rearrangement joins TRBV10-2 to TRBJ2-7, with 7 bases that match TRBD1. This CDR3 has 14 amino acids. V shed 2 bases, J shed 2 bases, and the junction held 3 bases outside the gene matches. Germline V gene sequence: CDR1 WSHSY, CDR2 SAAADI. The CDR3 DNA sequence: TGCGCCAGCAGTGAGCAGGGGGAGACCTACGAGCAGTACTTC. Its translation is CASSEQGETYEQYF.

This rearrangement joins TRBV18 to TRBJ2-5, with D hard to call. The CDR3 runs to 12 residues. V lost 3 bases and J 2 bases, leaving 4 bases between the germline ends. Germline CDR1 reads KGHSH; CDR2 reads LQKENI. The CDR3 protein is CASSPRQETQYF. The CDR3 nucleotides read TGTGCCAGCTCACCCCGGCAAGAGACCCAGTACTTC.

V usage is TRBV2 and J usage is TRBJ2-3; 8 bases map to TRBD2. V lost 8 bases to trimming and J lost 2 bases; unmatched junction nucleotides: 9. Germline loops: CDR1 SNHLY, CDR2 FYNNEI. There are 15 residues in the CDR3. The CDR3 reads CASLTQGLDTDTQYF. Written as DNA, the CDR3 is TGTGCCAGCTTAACCCAGGGACTAGACACAGATACGCAGTATTTT.

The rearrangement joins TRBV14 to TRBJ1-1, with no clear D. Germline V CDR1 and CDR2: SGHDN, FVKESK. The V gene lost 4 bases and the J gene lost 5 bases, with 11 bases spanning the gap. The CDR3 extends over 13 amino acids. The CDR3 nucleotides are TGTGCCAGCAGCCCCGCGCGAGGAACTGAAGCTTTCTTT. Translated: CASSPARGTEAFF.

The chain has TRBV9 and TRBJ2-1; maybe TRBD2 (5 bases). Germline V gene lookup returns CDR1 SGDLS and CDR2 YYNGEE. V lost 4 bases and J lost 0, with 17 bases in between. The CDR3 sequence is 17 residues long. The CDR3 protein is CASSPSFHGVSYNEQFF. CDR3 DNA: TGTGCCAGCAGCCCCTCGTTCCACGGGGTCTCCTACAATGAGCAGTTCTTC.

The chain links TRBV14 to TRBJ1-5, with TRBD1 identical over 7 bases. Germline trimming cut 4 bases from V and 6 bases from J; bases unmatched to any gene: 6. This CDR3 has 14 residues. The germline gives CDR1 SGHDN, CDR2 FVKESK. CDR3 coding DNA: TGTGCCAGCAGCCGACAGGGCGTAGCTCAGCCCCAGCATTTT. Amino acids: CASSRQGVAQPQHF. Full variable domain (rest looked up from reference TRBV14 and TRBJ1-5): EAGVTQFPSHSVIEKGQTVTLRCDPISGHDNLYWYRRVMGKEIKFLLHFVKESKQDESGMPNNRFLAERTGGTYSTLKVQPAELEDSGVYFCASSRQGVAQPQHFGDGTRLSIL.

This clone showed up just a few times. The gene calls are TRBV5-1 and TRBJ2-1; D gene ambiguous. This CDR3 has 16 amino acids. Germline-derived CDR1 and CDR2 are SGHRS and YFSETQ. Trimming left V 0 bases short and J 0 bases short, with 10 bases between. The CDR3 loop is CASSLGDKNSYNEQFF. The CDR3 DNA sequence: TGCGCCAGCAGCTTGGGCGACAAGAACTCCTACAATGAGCAGTTCTTC.

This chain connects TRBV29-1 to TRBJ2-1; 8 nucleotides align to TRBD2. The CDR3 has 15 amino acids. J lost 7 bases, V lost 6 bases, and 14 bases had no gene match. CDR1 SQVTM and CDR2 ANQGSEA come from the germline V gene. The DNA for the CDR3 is TGCAGCGTGGGGGAACTAGCGGTCATTGTGAATGAGCAGTTCTTC. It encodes CSVGELAVIVNEQFF.